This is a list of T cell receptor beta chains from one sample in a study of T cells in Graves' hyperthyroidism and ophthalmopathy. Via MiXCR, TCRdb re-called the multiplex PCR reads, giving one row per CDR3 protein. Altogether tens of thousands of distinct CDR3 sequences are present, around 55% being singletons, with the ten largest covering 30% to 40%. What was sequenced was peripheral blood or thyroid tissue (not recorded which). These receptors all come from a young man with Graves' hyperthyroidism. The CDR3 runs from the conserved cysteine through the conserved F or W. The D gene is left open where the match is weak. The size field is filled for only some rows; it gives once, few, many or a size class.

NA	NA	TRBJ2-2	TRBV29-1	CSVERGVPGELFF	TGCAGCGTTGAGAGAGGAGTGCCCGGGGAGCTGTTTTTT
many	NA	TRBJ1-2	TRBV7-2	CASSAALGGSYTF	TGTGCCAGCAGCGCCGCCTTGGGGGGAAGCTACACCTTC
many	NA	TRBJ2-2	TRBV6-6	CASSPRDTGELFF	TGTGCCAGCAGTCCCCGAGACACCGGGGAGCTGTTTTTT
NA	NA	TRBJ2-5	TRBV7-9	CASSPRPQETQYF	TGTGCCAGCAGCCCCAGGCCCCAAGAGACCCAGTACTTC
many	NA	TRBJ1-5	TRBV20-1	CSARDSTGQHSNQPQHF	TGCAGTGCTAGAGATTCCACAGGACAGCATAGCAATCAGCCCCAGCATTTT
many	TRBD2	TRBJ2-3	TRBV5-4	CASSTIAGWGTDTQYF	TGTGCCAGCAGCACGATAGCGGGATGGGGCACAGATACGCAGTATTTT
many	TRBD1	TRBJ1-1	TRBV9	CASSAGGGKSEAFF	TGTGCCAGCAGCGCAGGGGGGGGGAAGTCTGAAGCTTTCTTT
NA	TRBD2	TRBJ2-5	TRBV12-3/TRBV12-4	CASTGEGRETQYF	TGTGCCAGCACCGGGGAGGGCCGGGAGACCCAGTACTTC
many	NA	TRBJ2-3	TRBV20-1	CSGVPVRDTQYF	TGCAGTGGAGTCCCGGTCCGCGATACGCAGTATTTT
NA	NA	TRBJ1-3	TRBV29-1	CSVANRTAVSGNTIYF	TGCAGCGTCGCAAACCGGACGGCAGTCTCTGGAAACACCATATATTTT
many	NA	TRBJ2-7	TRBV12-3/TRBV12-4	CASKSDRTLPGLPAYEQYF	TGTGCCAGCAAGTCTGATAGAACCTTACCTGGACTGCCAGCTTACGAGCAGTACTTC
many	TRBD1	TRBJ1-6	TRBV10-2	CASRKRTGTGDSPLHF	TGCGCCAGCAGGAAGAGAACCGGGACAGGGGATTCACCCCTCCACTTT
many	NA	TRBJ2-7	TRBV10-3	CAISAGCEQYF	TGTGCCATCAGCGCCGGCTGCGAGCAGTACTTC
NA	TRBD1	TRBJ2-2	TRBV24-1	CATSDGGQGELFF	TGTGCCACCAGTGATGGGGGACAGGGGGAGCTGTTTTTT
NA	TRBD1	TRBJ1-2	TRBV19	CAGKIGGYRDRDGYAF	TGTGCCGGTAAGATTGGGGGGTACCGGGACAGGGATGGCTACGCCTTC
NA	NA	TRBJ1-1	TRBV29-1	CSVEPHGARTEAFF	TGCAGCGTTGAACCTCACGGGGCGAGGACTGAAGCTTTCTTT
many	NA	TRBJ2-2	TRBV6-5	CAGGRVGNTGELFF	TGTGCCGGCGGCAGGGTGGGGAACACCGGGGAGCTGTTTTTT
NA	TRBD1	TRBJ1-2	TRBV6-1	CASSPTGVYGYTF	TGTGCCAGCAGCCCGACAGGGGTCTATGGCTACACCTTC
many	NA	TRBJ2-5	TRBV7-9	CASSLSASQETQYF	TGTGCCAGCAGCTTATCAGCTAGTCAAGAGACCCAGTACTTC
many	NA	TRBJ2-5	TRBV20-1	CSARDLPGVGQETQYF	TGCAGTGCTAGAGATCTTCCCGGGGTGGGGCAAGAGACCCAGTACTTC
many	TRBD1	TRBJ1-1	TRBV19	CASSATGGIPEAFF	TGTGCCAGTAGTGCGACAGGGGGCATTCCTGAAGCTTTCTTT
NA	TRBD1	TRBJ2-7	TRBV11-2	CASSLFGTGLYEQYF	TGTGCCAGCAGCTTATTCGGGACAGGGTTATACGAGCAGTACTTC
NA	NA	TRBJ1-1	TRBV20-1	CSADDRANTEAFF	TGCAGTGCTGACGACAGAGCGAACACTGAAGCTTTCTTT
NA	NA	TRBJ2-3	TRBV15	CATSRAETDTHFF	TGTGCCACCAGCAGAGCAGAGACAGATACGCATTTTTTT
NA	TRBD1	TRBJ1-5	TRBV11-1	CASSLEGQGSNQPQHF	TGTGCCAGCAGCTTAGAGGGACAGGGGAGCAATCAGCCCCAGCATTTT
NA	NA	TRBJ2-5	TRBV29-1	CSVIRTQQETQYF	TGCAGCGTCATACGGACGCAACAAGAGACCCAGTACTTC
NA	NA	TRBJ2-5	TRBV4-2	CASSHRWTDKTQYF	TGTGCCAGCAGTCACAGGTGGACAGATAAGACCCAGTACTTC
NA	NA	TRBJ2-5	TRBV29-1	CSVEERAQYF	TGCAGCGTTGAAGAGAGGGCCCAGTACTTC
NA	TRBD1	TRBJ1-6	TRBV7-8	CASSLPGQGPPLHF	TGTGCCAGCAGCTTACCGGGACAGGGACCACCCCTCCACTTT
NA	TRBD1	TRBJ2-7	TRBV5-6	CASSLVGTGGLEQYF	TGTGCCAGCAGCTTGGTGGGGACAGGGGGTCTCGAGCAGTACTTC
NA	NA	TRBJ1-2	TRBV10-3	CAISVRGDTQPTF	TGTGCCATCAGTGTGAGGGGGGACACCCAACCCACCTTC
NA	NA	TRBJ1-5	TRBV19	CASSIAQGSNQPQHF	TGTGCCAGTAGTATAGCGCAGGGAAGCAATCAGCCCCAGCATTTT
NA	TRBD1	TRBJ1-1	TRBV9	CVSSPRTGFDTEAFF	TGTGTCAGCAGCCCCCGGACAGGGTTTGACACTGAAGCGTTCTTT
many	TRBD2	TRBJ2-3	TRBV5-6	CASSSTSGSTWDTQYF	TGTGCCAGCAGCTCAACTAGCGGGAGCACATGGGATACGCAGTATTTT
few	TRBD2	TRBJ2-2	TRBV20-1	CSASTRTSGGGGTGELFF	TGCAGTGCTTCAACCCGGACTAGCGGGGGGGGGGGCACCGGGGAGCTGTTTTTT
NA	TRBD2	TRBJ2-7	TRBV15	CATSTSGGTDEQYF	TGTGCCACCAGCACAAGCGGGGGGACGGACGAGCAGTACTTC
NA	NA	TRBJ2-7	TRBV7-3	CASSQTRQAYEQYF	TGCGCCAGCAGCCAAACCCGTCAAGCCTACGAGCAGTACTTC
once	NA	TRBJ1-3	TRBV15	CATSLDSSGNTIYF	TGTGCCACCAGCCTCGACAGTTCTGGAAACACCATATATTTT
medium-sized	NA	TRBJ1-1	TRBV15	CATSRDGTTSEAFF	TGTGCCACCAGCAGAGACGGGACCACCTCTGAAGCTTTCTTT
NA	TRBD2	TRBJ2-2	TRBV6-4	CASSEAAGAAGELFF	TGTGCCAGCAGTGAAGCAGCGGGAGCGGCCGGGGAGCTGTTTTTT
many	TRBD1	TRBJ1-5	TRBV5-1	CASSPGQGGQPQHF	TGCGCCAGCAGCCCGGGACAGGGAGGTCAGCCCCAGCATTTT